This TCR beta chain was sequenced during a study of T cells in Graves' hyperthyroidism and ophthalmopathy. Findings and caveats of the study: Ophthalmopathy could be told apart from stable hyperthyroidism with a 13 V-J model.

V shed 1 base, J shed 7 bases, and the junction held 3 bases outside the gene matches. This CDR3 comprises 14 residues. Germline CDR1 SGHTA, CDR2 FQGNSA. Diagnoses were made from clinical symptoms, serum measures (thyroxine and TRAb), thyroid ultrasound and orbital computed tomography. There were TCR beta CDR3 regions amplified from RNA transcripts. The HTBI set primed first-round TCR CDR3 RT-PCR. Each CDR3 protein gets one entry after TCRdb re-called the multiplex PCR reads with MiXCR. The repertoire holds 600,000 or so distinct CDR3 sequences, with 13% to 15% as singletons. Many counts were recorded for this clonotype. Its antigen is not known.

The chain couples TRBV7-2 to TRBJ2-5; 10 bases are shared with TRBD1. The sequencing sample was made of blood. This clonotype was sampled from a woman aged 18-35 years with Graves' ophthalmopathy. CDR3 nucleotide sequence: TGTGCCAGCAGCTTAGTGGACAGGGGGGGGACCCAGTACTTC. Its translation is CASSLVDRGGTQYF.